This T cell receptor beta chain appears in the sequencing data of a study of response to subunit inactivated influenza vaccine. Study-level points and caveats: The study's authors posited that every seasonal influenza vaccination enlists few new T cells.

Note on this clonotype: What it recognizes is unknown.

MiXCR was run by TCRdb on the RT-PCR reads, yielding one entry per CDR3 protein. Of about 240,000 distinct CDR3 sequences in the sample, more than 10% are singletons; the top ten hold 7.8%. CDR1 is DFQATT, CDR2 SNEGSKA, per germline (reference sequence). Trimming pared 4 bases from V and 5 bases from J, leaving 11 bases between. The CDR3 loop spans 12 amino acids. The sample here was non-naive T cells sorted from PBMCs, taken 14 to 15 days before vaccination. The chain carries TRBV20-1 and TRBJ1-2, with a tentative D call TRBD1 (5 bases). The sequence came from a man in his forties or fifties who received an inactivated influenza vaccine. CDR3 loop: CSATGTLYGYTF. DNA of the CDR3: TGCAGTGCTACCGGGACTCTTTATGGCTACACCTTC.